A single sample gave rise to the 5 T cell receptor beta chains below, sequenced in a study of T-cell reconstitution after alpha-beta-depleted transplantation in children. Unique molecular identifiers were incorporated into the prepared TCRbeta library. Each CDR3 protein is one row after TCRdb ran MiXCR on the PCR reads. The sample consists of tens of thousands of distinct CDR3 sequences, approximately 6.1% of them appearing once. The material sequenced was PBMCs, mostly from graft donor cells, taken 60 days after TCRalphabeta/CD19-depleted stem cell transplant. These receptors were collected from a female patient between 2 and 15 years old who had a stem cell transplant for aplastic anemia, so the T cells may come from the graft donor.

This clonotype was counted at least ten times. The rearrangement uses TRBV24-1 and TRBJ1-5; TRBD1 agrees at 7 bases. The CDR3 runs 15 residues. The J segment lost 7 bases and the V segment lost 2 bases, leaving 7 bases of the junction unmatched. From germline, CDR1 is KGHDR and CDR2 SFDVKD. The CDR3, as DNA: TGTGCCACCAGTGATTCTAGGAGACAGGGACAGCCCCAGCATTTT. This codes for CATSDSRRQGQPQHF.

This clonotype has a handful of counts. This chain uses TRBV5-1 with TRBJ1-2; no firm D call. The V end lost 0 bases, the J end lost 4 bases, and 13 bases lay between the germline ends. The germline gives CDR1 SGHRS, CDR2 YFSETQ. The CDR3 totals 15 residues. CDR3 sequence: CASSLVAGPIYGYTF. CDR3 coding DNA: TGCGCCAGCAGCTTGGTGGCCGGGCCGATCTATGGCTACACCTTC.

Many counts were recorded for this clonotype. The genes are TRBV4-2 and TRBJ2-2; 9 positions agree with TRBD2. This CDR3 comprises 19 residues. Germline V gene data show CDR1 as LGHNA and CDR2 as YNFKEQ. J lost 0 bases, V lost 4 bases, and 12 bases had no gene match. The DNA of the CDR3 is TGTGCCAGCAGCCCGACGGGAATAGCGGGAGACGCGAACACCGGGGAGCTGTTTTTT. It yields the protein CASSPTGIAGDANTGELFF.

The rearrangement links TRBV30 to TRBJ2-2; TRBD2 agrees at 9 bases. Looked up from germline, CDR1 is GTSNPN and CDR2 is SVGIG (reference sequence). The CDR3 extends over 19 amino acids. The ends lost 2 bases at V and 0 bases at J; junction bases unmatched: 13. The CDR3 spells CAWSSLLSSGTTNTGELFF. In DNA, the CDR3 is TGTGCCTGGAGTTCCCTCCTTTCTAGCGGGACTACGAACACCGGGGAGCTGTTTTTT.

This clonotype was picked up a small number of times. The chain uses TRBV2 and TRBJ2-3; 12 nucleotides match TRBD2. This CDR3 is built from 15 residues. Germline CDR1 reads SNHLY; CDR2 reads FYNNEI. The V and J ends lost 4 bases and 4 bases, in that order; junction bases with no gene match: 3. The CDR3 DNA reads TGTGCCAGCAGTGTACTAGCGGGGGGTGCAGATACGCAGTATTTT. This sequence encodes CASSVLAGGADTQYF.